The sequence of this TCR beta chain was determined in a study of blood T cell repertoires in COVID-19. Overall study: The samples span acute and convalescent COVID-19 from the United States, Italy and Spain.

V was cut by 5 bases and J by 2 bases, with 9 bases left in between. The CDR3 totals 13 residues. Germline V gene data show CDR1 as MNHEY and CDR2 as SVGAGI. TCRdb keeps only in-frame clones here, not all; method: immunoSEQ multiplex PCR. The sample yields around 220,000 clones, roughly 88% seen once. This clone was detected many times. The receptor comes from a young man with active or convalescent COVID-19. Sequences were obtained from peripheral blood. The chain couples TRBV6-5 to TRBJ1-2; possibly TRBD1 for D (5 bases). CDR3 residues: CASSQRQNYGYTF. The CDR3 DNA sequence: TGTGCCAGCAGTCAGAGACAGAACTATGGCTACACCTTC.